This TCR beta chain appears in the sequencing data of a study of T cells in Graves' hyperthyroidism and ophthalmopathy. Ten or more counts support this clonotype. Germline loops: CDR1 SGHNT, CDR2 YENEEA. The CDR3 sequence is 15 residues long. Trimming took off 5 bases at V and 2 bases at J, with 12 bases between the two ends. RNA transcripts yielded amplified TCR beta CDR3 regions. Primed by the HTBI set, a first-round RT-PCR was run on the TCR CDR3. One entry per CDR3 protein results from TCRdb running MiXCR on the multiplex PCR reads. The sample lists nearly 600,000 distinct CDR3 sequences; 11% to 15% were seen once.

The sequence was collected from a woman aged 18-29 years with Graves' ophthalmopathy. The gene calls are TRBV11-3 and TRBJ2-2; D gene ambiguous. Sequencing input: blood. CDR3 residues: CASSPRLENTGELFF. CDR3 in DNA: TGTGCCAGCAGCCCCCGCTTGGAAAACACCGGGGAGCTGTTTTTT.